This T cell receptor (beta chain) was found in a study of blood T cell repertoires in COVID-19 (dated by TCRdb to 2018 to 2020). For the study in its entirety: Samples covering the acute and convalescent phases of COVID-19 were provided by collaborators in the United States, Italy and Spain. Where available, HLA class I and class II types were obtained from metadata supplied by the sample provider rather than from assay-based typing. The samples were drawn from two sources: the first 160 participants of the ongoing ImmuneRACE study, and 1,200 or so subjects contributed by 6 global collaborators. A freely available public database, intended as a resource for researchers studying the immune response to SARS-CoV-2, is where the repertoires were released. Deeply sampled blood TCRbeta repertoires from subjects exposed to, actively infected with, or recovered from COVID-19 were included in the dataset. The material from the prospective study consisted of cDNA or gDNA derived from T cells, B-cell-depleted T cells, or PBMCs. A de-identified subject ID, COVID-19 status, age in years and sex were almost always included in the sample metadata. The paper as a whole reports these results and caveats: Clinical and demographic metadata were provided uncurated, with the amount varying by source and participant.

This clone was recorded only once. The target of this receptor is not known. Base-call qualities are not available, and no considerably larger clone is one nucleotide away. The germline V gene (reference sequence) sets CDR1 to DFQATT and CDR2 to SNEGSKA. There are 11 amino acids in the CDR3, from cysteine to phenylalanine inclusive. Only the CDR3 portion is preserved as DNA: 33 bases, with reading frame beginning at the first base. Trimming costs V 0 bases and J 6 bases, and their ends lie 6 bases apart. The collaborating institutions used their own protocols to collect whole blood in K2EDTA tubes. Collaborator samples were shipped for TCRbeta analysis as frozen whole blood, isolated PBMCs, or DNA extracted from either sample type. The immunoSEQ Assay, a bias-controlled multiplex PCR, was used to amplify TCRbeta CDR3 regions from genomic DNA. In the paper's pipeline: The number of nucleated cells in each sample was estimated by amplification of reference gene primers within the assay. Sequence reads were collapsed and filtered to measure the absolute abundance of every unique TCRbeta CDR3 rearrangement. Productive Simpson clonality was computed per sample as the square root of Simpson's diversity index over productive rearrangements. Here the immuneACCESS table is served through TCRdb, limited to in-frame sequences with V and J called. Missing clones are a known gap in these copies; in checked studies unresolved V genes cover under half, and the rest lacks a known reason. V and J calls and clone size follow that table, whereas D and trimming were derived from the DNA. The sample table lists roughly 140,000 clones, 80% to 90% of them with a count of one. Less than 3.5% of the sample rests with the top ten.

The chain employs TRBV20-1 and TRBJ2-7; too little of a D gene remains to name it. Sample: peripheral blood. The source of this sequence is a man between 65 and 79 years old with acute or convalescent COVID-19. The CDR3 region reads CSARDQVEQYF. The DNA sequence follows: TGCAGTGCTAGAGATCAGGTCGAGCAGTACTTC.